The entry that follows covers one TCR beta chain sequence. Then a second PCR, running about 6 to 12 cycles, was carried out with a sample-barcoded 5' primer and a J-beta primer mix. TCRdb itself ran the 5' RACE reads through MiXCR, one entry per CDR3 protein. The sample consists of some 760,000 distinct CDR3 sequences, 20% to 25% of them appearing once. Per the germline V gene, CDR1 is DFQATT and CDR2 is SNEGSKA (reference sequence). The CDR3 loop spans 14 amino acids. The V end lost 6 bases, the J end lost 2 bases, and 16 bases lay between the germline ends. The sample originates from a study of blood T cells in healthy people across ages. Each donor's blood draw was approximately 10 milliliters of peripheral blood. These same data were also listed under a study on T cells of mothers and their children.

The source is a boy aged 5-17 years in good health. Sequenced material: blood. This rearrangement joins TRBV20-1 to TRBJ2-5; D is possibly TRBD2 (6 bases). CDR3 in amino acids: CSAPRGSGQETQYF. The CDR3 region has the DNA TGCAGTGCCCCTCGAGGGAGCGGGCAAGAGACCCAGTACTTC.